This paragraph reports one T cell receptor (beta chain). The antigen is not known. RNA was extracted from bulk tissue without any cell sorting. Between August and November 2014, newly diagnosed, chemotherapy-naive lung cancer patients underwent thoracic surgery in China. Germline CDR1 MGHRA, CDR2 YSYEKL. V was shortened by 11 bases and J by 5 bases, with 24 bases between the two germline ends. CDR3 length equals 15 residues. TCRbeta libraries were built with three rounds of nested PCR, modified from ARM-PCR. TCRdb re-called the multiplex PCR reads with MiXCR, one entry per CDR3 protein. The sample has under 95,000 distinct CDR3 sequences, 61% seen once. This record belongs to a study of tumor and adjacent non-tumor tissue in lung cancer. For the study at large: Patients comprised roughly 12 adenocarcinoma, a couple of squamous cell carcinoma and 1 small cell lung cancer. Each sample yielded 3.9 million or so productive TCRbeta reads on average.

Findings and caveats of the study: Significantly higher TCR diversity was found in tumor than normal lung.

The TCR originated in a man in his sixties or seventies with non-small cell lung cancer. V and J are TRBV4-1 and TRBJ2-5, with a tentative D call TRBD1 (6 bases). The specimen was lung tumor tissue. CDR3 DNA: TGCGCCGTCAGCCAAATGGTCAGCAGGGGTGAGACCCAGTACTTC. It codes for CAVSQMVSRGETQYF.